Following are 3 T cell receptor beta chains from one sample sequenced in a study of long-term antiretroviral therapy in people with HIV. Sequencing used immunoSEQ v3.0 at survey level. Sequencing was performed with immunoSEQ multiplex PCR; in TCRdb, only in-frame clones are kept and a portion is missing. Here the sample spans roughly 50,000 clones, around 84% being singletons. The sample was unsorted PBMCs, taken 0.8 years after starting antiretroviral therapy. These receptors were obtained from a young woman with HIV.

V gene TRBV5-1 combines with J gene TRBJ2-3, with 7 nucleotides matching TRBD2. The CDR3 runs to 19 residues. Per the germline V gene, CDR1 is SGHRS and CDR2 is YFSETQ. The V segment lost 0 bases and the J segment 0 bases; nucleotides outside the gene matches: 13. The CDR3 sequence is CASSLVGSGLTSSTDTQYF. In DNA, the CDR3 is TGCGCCAGCAGCTTGGTCGGTAGCGGGCTAACCTCTAGCACAGATACGCAGTATTTT.

The V and J genes are TRBV28 and TRBJ2-7; 7 bases align to TRBD1. The ends lost 3 bases at V and 3 bases at J; junction bases unmatched: 5. The germline gives CDR1 MDHEN, CDR2 SYDVKM. The CDR3 length is 14 residues. In DNA form, the CDR3 reads TGTGCCAGCAGTTTTATGACAGGGAACTACGAGCAGTACTTC. Translating it yields CASSFMTGNYEQYF.

V is TRBV7-2 and J is TRBJ1-2; 8 positions match TRBD1. Germline trimming cut 5 bases from V and 6 bases from J; bases unmatched to any gene: 14. Germline assignment: CDR1 SGHTA and CDR2 FQGNSA. This CDR3 has 16 residues. CDR3 coding DNA: TGTGCCAGCAGCGACCGGGACAGGCTTTGGAGCGATGGCTACACCTTC. This gives the protein CASSDRDRLWSDGYTF.